One and the same sample provided the 20 T cell receptor beta chains below, sequenced in a study of cytomegalovirus exposure and HLA in healthy donors. Use of 60 Vbeta and 13 Jbeta primers characterized the PCR. Libraries were prepared by immunoSEQ multiplex PCR; TCRdb keeps only in-frame clonotypes and omits some of them. Of roughly 100,000 clones in the sample, about 13% are singletons; the top ten hold more than 15%. Source material: PBMCs. The source is a man aged 35 to 55 in good health and CMV-seropositive.

The gene calls are TRBV30 and TRBJ1-4; D is possibly TRBD1 (6 bases). The ends were cut back, 1 base at V and 8 bases at J, with 11 bases in the middle. This CDR3 is 13 amino acids long. Germline CDR1 is GTSNPN and CDR2 is SVGIG (reference sequence). CDR3 DNA sequence: TGTGCCTGGAGTGGAGGGAGGGGGGAAAAACTGTTTTTT. It translates to CAWSGGRGEKLFF.

This clone occurred a few times. This chain uses TRBV29-1 with TRBJ2-7; D may be TRBD2 (5 bases). CDR3 length equals 11 residues. The V gene's germline CDR1 is SQVTM and CDR2 ANQGSEA. The V end was cut by 3 bases, the J end by 6 bases, with 9 bases between. This CDR3 is CSVERGGEQYF. Written as DNA, the CDR3 is TGCAGCGTTGAGAGAGGAGGCGAGCAGTACTTC.

This clone has a handful of counts. The chain recombines TRBV2 with TRBJ2-7, with TRBD2 matching over 10 bases. The CDR3 sequence is 14 residues long. CDR1 is SNHLY and CDR2 is FYNNEI in the germline V gene. With 6 bases clipped from V and 3 bases from J, the junction kept 5 bases outside the gene matches. The CDR3 region is CASRVAGGLYEQYF. The CDR3 nucleotides are TGTGCCAGCAGGGTAGCGGGAGGACTCTACGAGCAGTACTTC. The full variable domain, rest sourced from reference TRBV2 and TRBJ2-7, is EPEVTQTPSHQVTQMGQEVILRCVPISNHLYFYWYRQILGQKVEFLVSFYNNEISEKSEIFDDQFSVERPDGSNFTLKIRSTKLEDSAMYFCASRVAGGLYEQYFGPGTRLTVT.

This chain connects TRBV4-1 to TRBJ1-4; 9 nucleotides align to TRBD1. V dropped 1 base and J dropped 5; count of bases not matched to a gene: 14. The CDR3 spans 19 residues. Germline V gene lookup returns CDR1 MGHRA and CDR2 YSYEKL. CDR3 sequence reads: CASSQVRTGAPIFNEKLFF. CDR3 in DNA: TGCGCCAGCAGCCAAGTTCGGACAGGGGCGCCAATTTTCAATGAAAAACTGTTTTTT.

The genes are TRBV5-6 and TRBJ2-3, with 10 nucleotides matching TRBD2. The CDR3 extends over 19 amino acids. J gave up 3 bases and V 4 bases, and 17 bases lay outside the gene matches. Germline V gene lookup returns CDR1 SGHDT and CDR2 YYEEEE. For the CDR3, the DNA is TGTGCCAGCAGCCCGGGTCTGAGCGGGAGGGTAAAGTTGACAGATACGCAGTATTTT. Amino acids: CASSPGLSGRVKLTDTQYF.

There are a few counts of this clone. J is TRBJ2-7 and V is TRBV6-6, with D possibly matching TRBD2 (6 bases). The germline CDR1 and CDR2 sequences are MNHNY and SVGAGI (reference sequence). Trimming removed 7 bases at V and 2 bases at J, with 9 bases between. The CDR3 covers 12 residues. The CDR3 nucleotides are TGTGCCAGCATGCGGGGACCCTACGAGCAGTACTTC. Translation gives CASMRGPYEQYF.

This sequence joins TRBV15 and TRBJ2-1; 7 bases agree with TRBD2. The CDR3 has 14 residues. V lost 0 bases to trimming and J lost 10 bases; unmatched junction nucleotides: 6. The germline gives CDR1 LNHNV, CDR2 YYDKDF (reference sequence). The DNA of the CDR3 is TGTGCCACCAGCAGAGAGGCGGGAGTAAAGGAGCAGTTCTTC. Residues: CATSREAGVKEQFF.

This clone was counted only a few times. This sequence joins TRBV5-6 and TRBJ1-4, with D possibly being TRBD1 (5 bases). Trimming took 0 bases from V and 2 from J, leaving 11 bases between them. This CDR3 contains 16 residues. From germline, CDR1 is SGHDT and CDR2 YYEEEE. Here the CDR3 DNA reads TGTGCCAGCAGCTTGGCCTCGGGGGTCACTAATGAAAAACTGTTTTTT. Translated: CASSLASGVTNEKLFF.

The V call is TRBV5-1, the J call TRBJ2-1; D might be TRBD2 (5 bases). V shed 5 bases and J shed 7 bases, with 13 bases lying between them. The CDR3 covers 13 residues. Germline assignment: CDR1 SGHRS and CDR2 YFSETQ. In DNA, the CDR3 is TGCGCCAGCAGGGCGGGCGGTTGGAATGAGCAGTTCTTC. Residues: CASRAGGWNEQFF.

This clone was counted between two and nine times. The CDR3 nucleotides read TGTGCCAGCAGCCAAGGGGGATCTAGCGGGATGAGCTCCTACGAGCAGTACTTC. The encoded protein is CASSQGGSSGMSSYEQYF. The chain joins TRBV4-2 to TRBJ2-7, with 9 positions matching TRBD2. J lost 0 bases, V lost 1 base, and 10 bases had no gene match. This CDR3 spans 18 amino acids. The germline V gene has CDR1 LGHNA and CDR2 YNFKEQ.

The chain carries TRBV14 and TRBJ1-1; tentatively, D is TRBD1 (5 bases). V was clipped by 4 bases and J by 1 base, with 7 bases between them. The CDR3 covers 13 residues. Germline CDR1 SGHDN, CDR2 FVKESK. As DNA, the CDR3 is TGTGCCAGCAGCCTTACAGGGAACACTGAAGCTTTCTTT. Translation: CASSLTGNTEAFF.

The DNA of the CDR3 is TGTGCCAGCATCCCTGCGGGGGGTAACACCGGGGAGCTGTTTTTT. The encoded protein is CASIPAGGNTGELFF. The chain carries TRBV25-1 and TRBJ2-2; 8 nucleotides line up with TRBD2. Germline values: CDR1 MGHDK, CDR2 SYGVNS. The V gene end was trimmed by 7 bases and the J gene end by 2 bases; junction bases not matched to a gene: 6. The CDR3 runs to 15 residues.

The V call is TRBV27, the J call TRBJ2-7; maybe TRBD1 (6 bases). The germline V and J ends were trimmed by 4 bases and 3 bases, with 16 bases remaining between them. Germline V gene sequence: CDR1 MNHEY, CDR2 SMNVEV (reference sequence). There are 15 residues in the CDR3. CDR3 in amino acids: CASSSQGTLGYEQYF. CDR3 nucleotides: TGTGCCAGCAGTTCACAGGGTACGCTGGGCTACGAGCAGTACTTC.

This clone was detected a few times. The chain joins TRBV4-1 to TRBJ2-7; the D is unclear. Trimming shortened V by 1 base and J by 8 bases, and 15 bases separated the two germline ends. The length of the CDR3 is 14 residues. Germline V lookup: CDR1 MGHRA, CDR2 YSYEKL. This CDR3 is CASSQVGVQDQQYF. Written as DNA, the CDR3 is TGCGCCAGCAGCCAAGTGGGCGTTCAGGATCAGCAGTACTTC.

This clone was seen a handful of times. The V and J genes are TRBV2 and TRBJ2-1, with a weak D call TRBD2 (6 bases). V dropped 6 bases and J dropped 8 bases, with 17 bases sitting between them. This CDR3 region has 14 residues. Germline V lookup: CDR1 SNHLY, CDR2 FYNNEI. CDR3 region: CASSGGLLRHEQFF. The CDR3 region has the DNA TGTGCCAGCAGCGGGGGACTGCTCCGGCATGAGCAGTTCTTC. The full variable domain, rest sourced from reference TRBV2 and TRBJ2-1, is EPEVTQTPSHQVTQMGQEVILRCVPISNHLYFYWYRQILGQKVEFLVSFYNNEISEKSEIFDDQFSVERPDGSNFTLKIRSTKLEDSAMYFCASSGGLLRHEQFFGPGTRLTVL.

This clone was observed a handful of times. The chain joins TRBV6-5 to TRBJ1-2, with a weak D call TRBD1 (5 bases). The germline V gene has CDR1 MNHEY and CDR2 SVGAGI. The CDR3 length is 15 residues. Trimming left V 4 bases short and J 0 bases short, with 12 bases between. CDR3 amino acids: CASSSYRSTNYGYTF. CDR3 in DNA: TGTGCCAGCAGTTCATACAGGTCTACTAACTATGGCTACACCTTC.

This clone was observed a few times. V usage is TRBV5-4 and J usage is TRBJ2-2, with TRBD2 identical over 7 bases. Losses at the gene ends were 0 bases for V and 0 bases for J; bases not matched to a gene: 5. Germline V gene sequence: CDR1 SGHNT, CDR2 YYREEE (reference sequence). The CDR3 length is 17 residues. The DNA of the CDR3 is TGTGCCAGCAGCTTGGGACTAGCAGGCGCGAACACCGGGGAGCTGTTTTTT. Amino acid sequence: CASSLGLAGANTGELFF.

The J gene is TRBJ2-1, the V gene TRBV19; 10 bases are shared with TRBD1. Germline CDR1 reads LNHDA; CDR2 reads SQIVND (reference sequence). This CDR3 is built from 15 residues. Germline trimming cut 5 bases from V and 4 bases from J; bases unmatched to any gene: 5. In nucleotides, the CDR3 is TGTGCCAGTAGTCAACGGACAGGGGGGTACAATGAGCAGTTCTTC. It translates to CASSQRTGGYNEQFF.

A remark on this clone: Other DNA sequences within the sample encode an identical CDR3. This chain links TRBV29-1 with TRBJ1-4, with 7 bases lining up with TRBD1. The V gene's germline CDR1 is SQVTM and CDR2 ANQGSEA. The junction had 8 bases not matched to a gene; V was cut back by 5 bases and J by 8 bases. CDR3 length: 13 amino acids. The CDR3 here is CSVRQGSAEKLFF. The CDR3 coding sequence is TGCAGCGTTAGACAGGGCTCCGCGGAAAAACTGTTTTTT.

A few counts support this clone. The DNA for the CDR3 is TGTGCCAGCAGGACCGGGGGAGGAAATCAGCCCCAGCATTTT. It encodes CASRTGGGNQPQHF. The chain combines TRBV2 with TRBJ1-5, with a weak D call TRBD1 (5 bases). Germline V gene lookup returns CDR1 SNHLY and CDR2 FYNNEI. The CDR3 length is 14 residues. V lost 6 bases and J 4 bases, leaving 13 bases between the germline ends.